A single sample is the source of the 14 T cell receptor beta chains below, sequenced in a study of blood T cell repertoires in COVID-19 (dated by TCRdb to 2020 to 2021). The receptor library was made with the immunoSEQ multiplex PCR assay. Held by TCRdb, this immuneACCESS table contains in-frame sequences only and omits some clones. Under half of the omission traces to an unresolved V gene where checked; the cause of the rest is unknown. This sample has about 120,000 clones in its table, and around nine tenths of those were observed once. About 3% of the sample lies in the top ten. Sequencing used peripheral blood. The receptors come from a woman aged 50 to 60 with acute or convalescent COVID-19.

The V gene is TRBV2, the J gene TRBJ2-3; 13 nucleotides line up with TRBD2. Germline V gene data show CDR1 as SNHLY and CDR2 as FYNNEI. The CDR3 is made up of 18 amino acids. The ends lost 6 bases at V and 4 bases at J; junction bases unmatched: 13. The CDR3 is CASSDYGLAGAGADTQYF. The DNA of the CDR3 is TGTGCCAGCAGCGATTACGGACTAGCGGGAGCAGGCGCAGATACGCAGTATTTT.

This clone was picked up one time. V gene TRBV6-1 combines with J gene TRBJ2-1; D remains unclear. Germline-derived CDR1 and CDR2 are MNHNS and SASEGT. The CDR3 has 11 residues. V was trimmed by 2 bases and J by 10 bases, leaving 6 bases between them. CDR3 DNA: TGTGCCAGCAGTGAACTTCTAGAGCAGTTCTTC. It is translated as CASSELLEQFF.

This sequence joins TRBV5-6 and TRBJ2-6, with 7 bases identical to TRBD2. Losses at the gene ends were 6 bases for V and 0 bases for J; bases not matched to a gene: 6. From germline, CDR1 is SGHDT and CDR2 YYEEEE. The CDR3 is 16 residues long. The CDR3 region is CASTPPGGSGANVLTF. CDR3 in DNA: TGTGCCAGCACCCCGCCGGGGGGCTCTGGGGCCAACGTCCTGACTTTC.

This clone appeared a few times. The chain has TRBV19 and TRBJ1-1; D remains ambiguous. V lost 2 bases, J lost 1 base, and 8 bases lay in between. This CDR3 has 14 amino acids. The germline gives CDR1 LNHDA, CDR2 SQIVND (reference sequence). The CDR3 region is CASSIREQNTEAFF. Here the CDR3 DNA reads TGTGCCAGTAGTATACGGGAGCAGAACACTGAAGCTTTCTTT.

The V and J genes are TRBV14 and TRBJ1-6, with D unclear. Germline V gives CDR1 SGHDN, CDR2 FVKESK. This CDR3 contains 15 residues. The V end lost 4 bases, the J end lost 6 bases, and 13 bases lay between the germline ends. CDR3 nucleotide sequence: TGTGCCAGCAGCCTACAACGTGGCCTTAATTCACCCCTCCACTTT. Its translation: CASSLQRGLNSPLHF.

The V gene is TRBV18, the J gene TRBJ1-2, with 7 positions matching TRBD1. The CDR3 totals 13 residues. Germline V CDR1 and CDR2: KGHSH, LQKENI. The junction had 3 bases not matched to a gene; V was cut back by 3 bases and J by 5 bases. CDR3 sequence: CASSPGTEYGYTF. In nucleotides, the CDR3 is TGTGCCAGCTCACCGGGGACAGAGTATGGCTACACCTTC.

This chain connects TRBV7-7 to TRBJ2-5; 7 bases line up with TRBD1. Germline V gives CDR1 SSHAT, CDR2 FNYEAQ (reference sequence). With 5 bases clipped from V and 1 base from J, the junction kept 4 bases outside the gene matches. The CDR3 contains 14 residues. The DNA of the CDR3 is TGTGCCAGCAGCCCGACAGGGACCCAAGAGACCCAGTACTTC. This translates into CASSPTGTQETQYF.

The chain employs TRBV10-2 and TRBJ2-3; 9 bases map to TRBD2. The CDR3 is 15 residues long. V shed 8 bases and J 0 bases; nucleotides not matched to a gene: 6. Germline CDR1 reads WSHSY; CDR2 reads SAAADI. The chain's CDR3 is CASGNLAGSTDTQYF. CDR3 bases: TGCGCCAGCGGGAACCTAGCGGGAAGCACAGATACGCAGTATTTT.

V and J are TRBV7-2 and TRBJ2-3; a weak D match, TRBD2 (5 bases). The CDR3 has 13 residues. The germline V gene has CDR1 SGHTA and CDR2 FQGNSA. V was shortened by 0 bases and J by 14 bases, with 15 bases between the two germline ends. CDR3: CASSLAEERLGYF. CDR3 nucleotides: TGTGCCAGCAGCTTAGCGGAGGAAAGGTTGGGGTATTTT. The variable domain in full, completed from reference TRBV7-2 and TRBJ2-3, reads GAGVSQSPSNKVTEKGKDVELRCDPISGHTALYWYRQSLGQGLEFLIYFQGNSAPDKSGLPSDRFSAERTGGSVSTLTIQRTQQEDSAVYLCASSLAEERLGYFGPGTRLTVL.

The J gene is TRBJ1-5, the V gene TRBV7-7; 8 bases line up with TRBD1. J was trimmed by 3 bases and V by 5 bases; bases with no gene match: 3. The CDR3 is made up of 14 amino acids. Germline V gene sequence: CDR1 SSHAT, CDR2 FNYEAQ (reference sequence). The CDR3, as DNA: TGTGCCAGCAGCCGGGGACAGGTCAATCAGCCCCAGCATTTT. The encoded protein is CASSRGQVNQPQHF.

The gene calls are TRBV27 and TRBJ1-1; 7 positions agree with TRBD1. The ends lost 5 bases at V and 1 base at J; junction bases unmatched: 7. The length of the CDR3 is 15 residues. Germline V gene sequence: CDR1 MNHEY, CDR2 SMNVEV (reference sequence). This CDR3 reads CASSPRQGGNTEAFF. The CDR3 nucleotides read TGTGCCAGCAGTCCGAGACAGGGAGGGAACACTGAAGCTTTCTTT.

The chain employs TRBV28 and TRBJ2-1; D is uncertain. The CDR3 is made up of 13 amino acids. The V and J ends lost 10 bases and 0 bases respectively, with 10 bases between them. CDR1 is MDHEN, CDR2 SYDVKM, per germline. CDR3 in amino acids: CATHTSSYNEQFF. CDR3 nucleotide sequence: TGTGCCACCCATACGAGCTCCTACAATGAGCAGTTCTTC.

This chain joins TRBV6-5 and TRBJ1-2, with TRBD1 as a possible D gene (5 bases). Trimming cost V 6 bases and J 7 bases, with 18 bases left between them. Germline-derived CDR1 and CDR2 are MNHEY and SVGAGI. There are 14 residues in the CDR3. The CDR3 region is CASSLTSNGGGYTF. The CDR3 DNA sequence: TGTGCCAGCAGCCTCACTTCGAACGGGGGTGGCTACACCTTC.

The gene calls are TRBV15 and TRBJ2-7; TRBD2 matches 8 bases. The germline V gene has CDR1 LNHNV and CDR2 YYDKDF (reference sequence). V was clipped by 0 bases and J by 7 bases; unmatched bases: 8. The length of the CDR3 is 15 residues. CDR3 bases: TGTGCCACCAGCAGAGATTTGTTAGCGGGGAGGGAGCAGTACTTC. Its protein product is CATSRDLLAGREQYF.